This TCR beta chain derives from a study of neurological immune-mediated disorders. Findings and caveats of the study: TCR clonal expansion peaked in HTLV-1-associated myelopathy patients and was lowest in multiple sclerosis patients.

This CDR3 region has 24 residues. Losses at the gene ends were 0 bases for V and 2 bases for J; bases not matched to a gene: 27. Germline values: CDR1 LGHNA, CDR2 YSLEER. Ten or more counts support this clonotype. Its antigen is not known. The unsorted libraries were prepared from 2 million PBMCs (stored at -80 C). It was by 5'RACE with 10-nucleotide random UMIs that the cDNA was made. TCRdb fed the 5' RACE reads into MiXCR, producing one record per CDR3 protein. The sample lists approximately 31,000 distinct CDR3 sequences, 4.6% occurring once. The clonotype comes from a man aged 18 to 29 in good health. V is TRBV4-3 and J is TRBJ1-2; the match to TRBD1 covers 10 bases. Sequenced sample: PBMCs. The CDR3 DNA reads TGCGCCAGCAGCCAAGATCGACCGACATTGCTGACAGGGGGCCTCATCCTCTTAAACTATGGCTACACCTTC. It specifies CASSQDRPTLLTGGLILLNYGYTF.